This T cell receptor (beta chain) was found in a study of shared clonotypes between healthy human individuals. Between the trimmed V and J ends, which lost 2 bases and 7 bases, there was a span of 9 bases. CDR1 is LNHNV and CDR2 is YYDKDF in the germline V gene (reference sequence). This CDR3 is 13 amino acids long. To note about this clone: The antigen is unknown.

Researchers sequenced unsorted PBMC DNA using ten immunoSEQ deep assay plates. The repertoire was sequenced with immunoSEQ multiplex PCR; TCRdb's copy has only in-frame clones and lacks some. This sample has 470,000 or so clones, with more than 75% found just once. Broader study findings: Clonotype sharing among donors, it was expected, would be affected by sequencing depth.

This TCR was sampled from a middle-aged woman in good health. Some clones in this sample may be carry-over from other donors' samples. V and J are TRBV15 and TRBJ2-1; D call uncertain. The sequencing input was PBMCs. CDR3 DNA sequence: TGTGCCACCAGCAGACCAACCCGGAATGAGCAGTTCTTC. It yields the protein CATSRPTRNEQFF.